This T cell receptor beta chain comes out of a study of T cell repertoires in cytomegalovirus infection (dated by TCRdb to the late 2010s). For the wider study: Donor HLA type was relevant to the analysis, because carriage of CMV infection together with the matching HLA type was indicated by public TCR beta signatures.

Sequencing instrument: Illumina HiSeq 1500. TCRdb trimmed the raw reads at Q25, called clones with MiXCR and kept productive beta chains. Rows matching on CDR3 protein sequence are summarized as one entry with the most common DNA and genes. In this sample the table shows around 170,000 distinct CDR3 sequences, roughly 18% of which occur a single time. Under 20% of the sample is in the top ten clones. Notes on this clonotype: What this receptor recognizes is not known. Per-base quality was not reported, and no clone a single base away is much larger than it.

Results the study describes overall, beyond this receptor: In both this cohort and an independent roughly 400-donor cohort, the cumulative frequency of public TCR beta family members distinguished carriers of CMV infection plus the relevant HLA type. In the ex vivo response, HLA-C-restricted CMV-specific TCR beta clonotypes were dominant, and in two of eight donors the single most frequent clonotype came from this HLA-C-restricted group.

V is cut back by 7 bases and J by 0 bases, with 7 bases in the junction unmatched. From the germline V gene (reference sequence), CDR1 is SEHNR and CDR2 is FQNEAQ. The CDR3 contains 17 residues, cysteine and phenylalanine counted. Kept here is only the CDR3 DNA, which spans 51 bases and is read in frame from base 1. Sequencing was done on a sample of CD8+ T cells from PBMCs. The chain employs TRBV7-9 and TRBJ2-2; a stretch of 11 junction bases matches TRBD2. The TCR sequence derives from a human donor in good health (CMV status not recorded). Some clones in this sample may be carry-over from other donors' samples. The CDR3 here reads CASTDGTSGANTGELFF. The DNA sequence reads TGTGCCAGCACCGATGGGACTAGCGGAGCGAACACCGGGGAGCTGTTTTTT. The entire variable domain, with the stretches around the CDR3 drawn from the reference TRBV7-9 and TRBJ2-2 proteins, is DTGVSQNPRHKITKRGQNVTFRCDPISEHNRLYWYRQTLGQGPEFLTYFQNEAQLEKSRLLSDRFSAERPKGSFSTLEIQRTEQGDSAMYLCASTDGTSGANTGELFFGEGSRLTVL.